This entry describes one T cell receptor (beta chain). Profiling relied on immunoSEQ multiplex PCR, and the TCRdb table lists in-frame clones only, not all of them. Of under 80,000 clones listed, approximately 89% are singletons. These data come from a study of T cell changes during pregnancy in multiple sclerosis. V was clipped by 3 bases and J by 5 bases, with 4 bases between them. The CDR3 length is 11 residues. The germline V gene encodes CDR1 KGHSH and CDR2 LQKENI. The rearrangement links TRBV18 to TRBJ2-5; D unresolved. Sequencing used peripheral blood, obtained in the second trimester of pregnancy. The sequence came from a female donor with multiple sclerosis, enrolled in a pregnancy study. CDR3 nucleotide sequence: TGTGCCAGCTCACCTGAGGAGACCCAGTACTTC. Amino acid sequence: CASSPEETQYF.